This is a list of T cell receptor beta chains from one sample in a study of shared clonotypes between healthy human individuals. The protocol was immunoSEQ multiplex PCR, while the TCRdb copy is restricted to in-frame clones and leaves out a portion. The sample contains around 1 million clones, over 60% of which appear only once. Material: memory CD4+ T cells sorted from blood. All receptors come from a man aged 18 to 35 in good health. Each CDR3 is given with its conserved first and last residue. D genes are given only for firm matches. For some rows the clone size is stated as once, few or many, or as a class when expanded; others skip it.

TRBV5-5	TRBD1	TRBJ1-5	few	TGTGCCAGCAGCGGGACAGGGGGGGATCAGCCCCAGCATTTT	CASSGTGGDQPQHF
TRBV27	NA	TRBJ1-4	few	TGTGCCAGCAGACTACGGGGGAGAGAAAAACTGTTTTTT	CASRLRGREKLFF
TRBV28	TRBD2	TRBJ2-6	few	TGTGCCAGCAGTTTTAAAGGGGAGGGTCGCTCTTCTGGGGCCAACGTCCTGACTTTC	CASSFKGEGRSSGANVLTF
TRBV5-4	NA	TRBJ1-3	NA	TGTGCCAGCAGCTCCAGGGAAAAGACTGGAAACACCATATATTTT	CASSSREKTGNTIYF
TRBV5-1	TRBD1	TRBJ2-2	once	TGCGCCAGCAGCTTAGGACAGGGGGATTACACCGGGGAGCTGTTTTTT	CASSLGQGDYTGELFF
TRBV5-1	NA	TRBJ2-3	NA	TGCGCCAGCAGCCTAGAGCCCACTGCCTCCACAGATACGCAGTATTTT	CASSLEPTASTDTQYF
TRBV2	NA	TRBJ2-7	NA	TGTGCCAGCAGTGAAACGGGTTACGAGCAGTACTTC	CASSETGYEQYF
TRBV5-4	NA	TRBJ2-5	NA	TGTGCCAGCAGCTTGGGGGGCAACCAAGAGACCCAGTACTTC	CASSLGGNQETQYF
TRBV2	NA	TRBJ1-1	once	TGTGCCAGCAGTAACCAGCCACAGACAAGAAACACTGAAGCTTTCTTT	CASSNQPQTRNTEAFF
TRBV7-2	TRBD1	TRBJ2-1	NA	TGTGCCAGCAGCCCCGGACAGGGGCGAATTGGCTCCTACAATGAGCAGTTCTTC	CASSPGQGRIGSYNEQFF
TRBV18	NA	TRBJ2-1	NA	TGTGCCAGCTCACCATCTGGCGGCTACAATGAGCAGTTCTTC	CASSPSGGYNEQFF
TRBV2	NA	TRBJ2-1	NA	TGTGCCAGCAGAGGGTCAAACAATGAGCAGTTCTTC	CASRGSNNEQFF
TRBV19	NA	TRBJ1-1	few	TGTGCCAGTAGGACCGGGCCCGAAGCTTTCTTT	CASRTGPEAFF
TRBV18	TRBD1	TRBJ1-2	NA	TGTGCCAGCTCACTTCTAACAGGGGAAGGAGGCTACACCTTC	CASSLLTGEGGYTF
TRBV6-1	NA	TRBJ1-2	few	TGTGCCAGCAGTGAGAGGGGCAGAGCTAACTATGGCTACACCTTC	CASSERGRANYGYTF
TRBV5-6	NA	TRBJ1-3	many	TGTGCCAGCATGATCGACGGCCGCTCTGGAAACACCATATATTTT	CASMIDGRSGNTIYF
TRBV11-2	TRBD1	TRBJ1-4	NA	TGTGCCAGCAGCTCCGGGACAGGGGTAGGCGAAAAACTGTTTTTT	CASSSGTGVGEKLFF
TRBV4-3	NA	TRBJ2-3	NA	TGCGCCAGCAGCCAAGACCTCTTCACAGATACGCAGTATTTT	CASSQDLFTDTQYF
TRBV7-3	NA	TRBJ2-6	NA	TGTGCCAGCAGCTCACAGATTTCTGGGGCCAACGTCCTGACTTTC	CASSSQISGANVLTF
TRBV18	TRBD1	TRBJ1-6	NA	TGTGCCAGCTCACCAGGGACAGGGGGTAATTCACCCCTCCACTTT	CASSPGTGGNSPLHF
TRBV11-2	NA	TRBJ2-7	NA	TGTGCCAGCAGCTTAACGAACGAGCAGTACTTC	CASSLTNEQYF
TRBV11-2	NA	TRBJ1-3	NA	TGTGCCAGCAGCTTAGGACAGTTCAGCTCTGGAAACACCATATATTTT	CASSLGQFSSGNTIYF
TRBV7-2	NA	TRBJ2-2	NA	TGTGCCAGCAGCTTAGGAGACAGGAACACCGGGGAGCTGTTTTTT	CASSLGDRNTGELFF
TRBV10-1	NA	TRBJ2-7	NA	TGCGCCAGCAGTGAGTGGAAGGTCGGTACCGGCGAGCAGTACTTC	CASSEWKVGTGEQYF
TRBV5-1	NA	TRBJ1-3	NA	TGCGCCAGCAGCGCGACCCCAACAGCCACCTCTGGAAACACCATATATTTT	CASSATPTATSGNTIYF
TRBV28	NA	TRBJ2-3	NA	TGTGCCAGCAGTCCGGGACTGACCCCAGATACGCAGTATTTT	CASSPGLTPDTQYF
TRBV6-6	NA	TRBJ2-5	NA	TGTGCCAGCAGTTACGAGCAGGCGGGAAAGACCCAGTACTTC	CASSYEQAGKTQYF
TRBV4-3	NA	TRBJ2-1	NA	TGCGCCAGCAGCCCCATGAGGGAGGTCGTTTACAATGAGCAGTTCTTC	CASSPMREVVYNEQFF
TRBV11-2	TRBD2	TRBJ2-3	NA	TGTGCCAGCAGCCTTCGACTAGCGGGAATCACAGATACGCAGTATTTT	CASSLRLAGITDTQYF
TRBV11-2	NA	TRBJ2-3	few	TGTGCCAGCAGCTTAGGGTCGTCTATCCCGTATACGCAGTATTTT	CASSLGSSIPYTQYF
TRBV11-3	TRBD2	TRBJ2-3	NA	TGTGCCAGCAGCTTAGGGGGGACTAACACAGATACGCAGTATTTT	CASSLGGTNTDTQYF
TRBV6-5	TRBD2	TRBJ2-3	NA	TGTGCCAGCAGCCGGGACTACCAGAAGGGGCAGTATTTT	CASSRDYQKGQYF
TRBV19	NA	TRBJ2-1	once	TGTGCCAGTAGTATAGGTACCCCGGGTTATGCCAATGAGCAGTTCTTC	CASSIGTPGYANEQFF
TRBV19	TRBD1	TRBJ2-3	NA	TGTGCCAGTGCCCTGAGACAGGGCAGCACAGATACGCAGTATTTT	CASALRQGSTDTQYF
TRBV28	TRBD1	TRBJ2-3	NA	TGTGCCAGCCAAAACCCGAGGACAGGGTTCACAGATACGCAGTATTTT	CASQNPRTGFTDTQYF
TRBV7-2	NA	TRBJ1-4	few	TGTGCCAGCAGCTTAGATCAGGGTGTAAAACTGTTTTTT	CASSLDQGVKLFF
TRBV20-1	NA	TRBJ1-4	once	TGCAGTGCTAGTACATCCGAAAAACTGTTTTTT	CSASTSEKLFF
TRBV2	TRBD1	TRBJ1-3	NA	TGTGCCAGCAGTGGAGACAGGGGCAGAAACACCATATATTTT	CASSGDRGRNTIYF
TRBV11-2	TRBD2	TRBJ2-2	NA	TGTGCCAGCAGTCGACCGGGACTAGCGGGGACCGGGGAGCTGTTTTTT	CASSRPGLAGTGELFF
TRBV28	NA	TRBJ2-5	NA	TGTGCCAGCAGTCCCCCCGGTAGCAGGCAAGAGACCCAGTACTTC	CASSPPGSRQETQYF
TRBV7-9	NA	TRBJ1-1	NA	TGTGCCAGCAGCTTATATCCGGGGAACACTGAAGCTTTCTTT	CASSLYPGNTEAFF
TRBV28	NA	TRBJ2-5	NA	TGTGCCAGCAGGGGTTGGTCCGGCGAGACCCAGTACTTC	CASRGWSGETQYF
TRBV18	NA	TRBJ2-3	NA	TGTGCCAGCTCACCCGGGTTAAGCACAGATACGCAGTATTTT	CASSPGLSTDTQYF
TRBV5-5	NA	TRBJ2-2	NA	TGTGCCAGCAGCTTGGACTTGAACACCGGGGAGCTGTTTTTT	CASSLDLNTGELFF
TRBV5-4	NA	TRBJ2-3	NA	TGTGCCAGCAGTTTTCCCCCAGGGGGCACAGATACGCAGTATTTT	CASSFPPGGTDTQYF
TRBV6-4	NA	TRBJ2-3	NA	TGTGCCAGCAGTCCAAAAGGGCGCTATAGCACAGATACGCAGTATTTT	CASSPKGRYSTDTQYF